This T cell receptor (beta chain) emerged from a study of human T cells and chemical hapten exposure. Study-level information: Small pooled library volume differences mainly caused per-sample TCR yield variation.

This clonotype showed up many times. Its cognate antigen is unknown. Time point: healthy volunteer bleed at 2 weeks. Total RNA was isolated from whole blood that had not been fractionated. Original processing methods: Samples held a median of approximately 94,000 TCRs, range roughly 23,224–750,000. In TCRdb, the RACE reads were re-called with MiXCR into one record per CDR3 protein. TCRdb's processing, not the authors' own work, is the source of the V and J calls. The data show approximately 90,000 distinct CDR3 sequences, with approximately 10% seen just once and 2.5% to 3.5% held by the top ten. The germline V and J ends were trimmed by 3 bases and 2 bases, with 15 bases remaining between them. Germline assignment: CDR1 DFQATT and CDR2 SNEGSKA (reference sequence). The CDR3 loop spans 15 amino acids. Points from the study as a whole: Sensitizing with DPC caused no change in TCRs above 1 in 1000 frequency.

The source material was whole blood. The TCR comes from a female donor in good health. Some clones in this sample may be carry-over from other donors' samples. The V and J genes are TRBV20-1 and TRBJ2-3; the D gene could be TRBD1 or TRBD2 (5 bases each). The CDR3 loop reads CSASPGLGDTDTQYF. The CDR3 DNA reads TGCAGTGCTAGTCCGGGGCTGGGGGACACAGATACGCAGTATTTT.